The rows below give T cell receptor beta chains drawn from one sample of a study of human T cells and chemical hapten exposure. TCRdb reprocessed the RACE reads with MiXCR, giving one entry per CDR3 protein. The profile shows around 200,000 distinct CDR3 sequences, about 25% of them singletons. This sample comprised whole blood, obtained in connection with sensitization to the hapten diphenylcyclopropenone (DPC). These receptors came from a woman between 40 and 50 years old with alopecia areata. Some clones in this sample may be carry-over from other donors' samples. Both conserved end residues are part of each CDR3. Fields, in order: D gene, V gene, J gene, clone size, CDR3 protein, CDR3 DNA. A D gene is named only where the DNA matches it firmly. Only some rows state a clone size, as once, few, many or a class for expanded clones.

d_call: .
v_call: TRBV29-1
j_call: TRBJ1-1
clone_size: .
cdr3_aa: CSVERGLNTEAFF
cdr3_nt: TGCAGCGTTGAAAGGGGACTGAACACTGAAGCTTTCTTT

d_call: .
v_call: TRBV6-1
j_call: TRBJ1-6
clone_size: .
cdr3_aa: CASSTNGARNSPLHF
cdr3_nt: TGTGCCAGCAGTACCAACGGGGCGAGGAATTCACCCCTCCACTTT

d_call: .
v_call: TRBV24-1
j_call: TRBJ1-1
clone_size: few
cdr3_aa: CATRESDTEAFF
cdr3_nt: TGTGCCACCAGGGAGTCTGACACTGAAGCTTTCTTT

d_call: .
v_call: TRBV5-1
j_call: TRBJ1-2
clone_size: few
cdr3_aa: CASSSTVNYGYTF
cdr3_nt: TGCGCCAGCAGCTCGACAGTTAACTATGGCTACACCTTC

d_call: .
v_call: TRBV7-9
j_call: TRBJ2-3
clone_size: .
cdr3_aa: CASSFGAAIQSTDTQYF
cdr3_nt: TGTGCCAGCAGCTTCGGAGCGGCAATACAGAGCACAGATACGCAGTATTTT

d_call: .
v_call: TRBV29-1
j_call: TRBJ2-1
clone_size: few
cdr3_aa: CSVGPLLGVYNEQFF
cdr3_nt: TGCAGCGTTGGGCCCCTGCTTGGGGTCTACAATGAGCAGTTCTTC

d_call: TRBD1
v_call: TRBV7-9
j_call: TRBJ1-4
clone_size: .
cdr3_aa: CASSRRGTGGTEKLFF
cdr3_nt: TGTGCCAGCAGCCGACGCGGGACAGGGGGTACTGAAAAACTGTTTTTT

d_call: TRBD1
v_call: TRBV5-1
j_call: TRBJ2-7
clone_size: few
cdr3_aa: CASSTRTGRREQYF
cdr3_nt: TGCGCCAGCAGCACCCGGACAGGGCGGCGCGAGCAGTACTTC

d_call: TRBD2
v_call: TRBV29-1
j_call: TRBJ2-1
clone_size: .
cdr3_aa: CSVALLAGRYNEQFF
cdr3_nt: TGCAGCGTTGCACTACTAGCGGGACGATACAATGAGCAGTTCTTC

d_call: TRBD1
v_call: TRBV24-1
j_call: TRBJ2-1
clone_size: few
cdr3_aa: CATSSSGQGNNEQFF
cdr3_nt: TGTGCCACCAGTAGTAGCGGACAGGGGAACAATGAGCAGTTCTTC

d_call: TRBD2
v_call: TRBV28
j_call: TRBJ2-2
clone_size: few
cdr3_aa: CASSSAGENTGELFF
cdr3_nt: TGTGCCAGCAGTTCAGCGGGAGAAAACACCGGGGAGCTGTTTTTT

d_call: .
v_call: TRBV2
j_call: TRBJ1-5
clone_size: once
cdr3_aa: CASSSRLSNQPQHF
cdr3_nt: TGTGCCAGCAGTTCTCGATTATCCAATCAGCCCCAGCATTTT

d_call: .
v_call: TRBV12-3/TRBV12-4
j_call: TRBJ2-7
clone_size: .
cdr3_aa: CASITTGWVEQYF
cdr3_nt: TGTGCCAGCATAACAACAGGGTGGGTAGAGCAGTACTTC

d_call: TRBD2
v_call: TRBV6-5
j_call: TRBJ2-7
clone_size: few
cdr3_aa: CASSSTTSGRVGLYF
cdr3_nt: TGTGCCAGCAGTTCCACGACTAGCGGGAGGGTCGGACTGTACTTC

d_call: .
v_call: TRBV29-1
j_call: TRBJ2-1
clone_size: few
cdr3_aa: CSVRGGTVNEQFF
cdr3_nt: TGCAGCGTCCGGGGCGGGACAGTCAATGAGCAGTTCTTC

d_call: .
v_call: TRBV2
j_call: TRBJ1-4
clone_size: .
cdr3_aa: CASSEADWRMNEKLFF
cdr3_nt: TGTGCCAGCAGTGAAGCGGATTGGCGGATGAATGAAAAACTGTTTTTT

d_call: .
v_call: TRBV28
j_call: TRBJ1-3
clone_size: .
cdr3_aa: CCTLGSGNTIYF
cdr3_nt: TGTTGTACCCTGGGCTCTGGAAACACCATATATTTT

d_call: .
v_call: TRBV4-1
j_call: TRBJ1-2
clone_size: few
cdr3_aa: CASSQDWTDNYGYTF
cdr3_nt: TGCGCCAGCAGCCAAGACTGGACTGACAACTATGGCTACACCTTC

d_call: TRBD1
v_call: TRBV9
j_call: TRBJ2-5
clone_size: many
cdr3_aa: CASSPGQGRETQYF
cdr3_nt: TGTGCCAGCAGCCCGGGACAGGGGCGAGAGACCCAGTACTTC

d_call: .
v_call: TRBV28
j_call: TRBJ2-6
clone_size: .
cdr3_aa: CAGSPIGAGGANVLTF
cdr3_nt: TGTGCCGGCAGTCCTATCGGGGCGGGTGGGGCCAACGTCCTAACTTTC

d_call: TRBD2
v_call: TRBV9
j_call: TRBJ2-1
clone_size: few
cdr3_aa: CASSVDSGRDSEQFF
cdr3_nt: TGTGCCAGCAGCGTAGATAGCGGGAGGGACAGTGAGCAGTTCTTC

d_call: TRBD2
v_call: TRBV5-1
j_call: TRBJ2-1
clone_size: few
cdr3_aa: CASSLASGGHNEQFF
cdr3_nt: TGCGCCAGCAGCTTGGCCAGCGGGGGTCACAATGAGCAGTTCTTC

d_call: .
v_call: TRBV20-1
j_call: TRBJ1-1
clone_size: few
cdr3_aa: CSARDAGGMNTEAFF
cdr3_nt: TGCAGTGCTAGAGATGCAGGAGGTATGAACACTGAAGCTTTCTTT

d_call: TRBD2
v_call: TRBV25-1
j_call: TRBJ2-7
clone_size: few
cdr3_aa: CASSASGTSGLSYEQYF
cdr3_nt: TGTGCCAGCAGTGCCTCCGGGACTAGCGGGCTATCCTACGAGCAGTACTTC

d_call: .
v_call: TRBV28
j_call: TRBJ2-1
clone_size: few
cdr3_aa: CASSLLGAGEQFF
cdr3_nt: TGTGCCAGCAGTTTACTGGGAGCTGGTGAGCAGTTCTTC

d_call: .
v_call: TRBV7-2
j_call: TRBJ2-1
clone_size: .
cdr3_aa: CASSLGELYNEQFF
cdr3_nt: TGTGCCAGCAGCCTTGGGGAGCTCTACAATGAGCAGTTCTTC

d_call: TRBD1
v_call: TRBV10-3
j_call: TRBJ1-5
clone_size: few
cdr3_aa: CAIRRDSPSSNQPQHF
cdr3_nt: TGTGCCATCAGGAGGGACAGTCCTTCAAGCAATCAGCCCCAGCATTTT

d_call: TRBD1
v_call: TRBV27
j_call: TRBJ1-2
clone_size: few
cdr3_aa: CASSFGTGDGYTF
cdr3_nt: TGTGCCAGCAGTTTTGGGACAGGGGACGGCTACACCTTC

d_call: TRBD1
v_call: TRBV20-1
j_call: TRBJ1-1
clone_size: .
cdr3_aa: CSARAGRGRRDTEAFF
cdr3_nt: TGCAGTGCTAGAGCAGGCAGGGGGAGGCGGGACACTGAAGCTTTCTTT

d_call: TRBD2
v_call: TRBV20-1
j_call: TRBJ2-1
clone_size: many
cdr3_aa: CSARDVQREANEQFF
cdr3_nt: TGCAGTGCTAGAGATGTCCAGCGGGAGGCCAATGAGCAGTTCTTC

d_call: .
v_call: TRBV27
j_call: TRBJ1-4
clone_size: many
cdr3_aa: CASSSRQNEKLFF
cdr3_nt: TGTGCCAGCAGTTCCAGGCAGAATGAAAAACTGTTTTTT

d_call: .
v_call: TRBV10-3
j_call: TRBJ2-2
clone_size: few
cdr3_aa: CAISEKGTGELFF
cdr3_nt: TGTGCCATCAGTGAAAAAGGGACCGGGGAGCTGTTTTTT

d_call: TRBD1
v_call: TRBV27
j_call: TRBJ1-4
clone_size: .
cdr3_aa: CASSLWAGGGANEKLFF
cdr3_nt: TGTGCCAGCAGTTTATGGGCAGGGGGAGGAGCTAATGAAAAACTGTTTTTT

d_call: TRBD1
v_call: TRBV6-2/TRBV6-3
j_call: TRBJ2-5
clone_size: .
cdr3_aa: CASSYSDRGETQYF
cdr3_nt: TGTGCCAGCAGTTACTCGGACAGGGGAGAGACCCAGTACTTC

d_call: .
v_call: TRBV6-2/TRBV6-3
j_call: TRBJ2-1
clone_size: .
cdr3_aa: CASSPAQGQERDGEQFF
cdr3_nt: TGTGCCAGCAGCCCGGCTCAGGGACAAGAGCGTGACGGTGAGCAGTTCTTC

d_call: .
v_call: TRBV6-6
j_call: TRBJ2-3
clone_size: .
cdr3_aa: CASIGVSTDTQYF
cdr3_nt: TGTGCCAGCATTGGGGTTAGCACAGATACGCAGTATTTT

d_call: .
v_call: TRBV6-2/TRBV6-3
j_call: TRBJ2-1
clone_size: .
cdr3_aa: CASSYSPFGPNEQFF
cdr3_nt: TGTGCCAGCAGTTACAGCCCCTTTGGGCCCAATGAGCAGTTCTTC

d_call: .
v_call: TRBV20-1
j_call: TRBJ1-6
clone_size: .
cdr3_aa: CSAPSFDNSPLHF
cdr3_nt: TGCAGTGCTCCGAGCTTCGATAATTCACCCCTCCACTTT

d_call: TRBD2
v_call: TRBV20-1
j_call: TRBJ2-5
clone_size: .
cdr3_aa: CSAEPGLAGRLETQYF
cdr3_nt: TGCAGTGCCGAGCCGGGACTAGCGGGAAGGTTAGAGACCCAGTACTTC

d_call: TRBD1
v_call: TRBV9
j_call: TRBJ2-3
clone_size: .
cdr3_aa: CASSVGDRVTDTQYF
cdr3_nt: TGTGCCAGCAGCGTAGGGGACAGGGTGACAGATACGCAGTATTTT

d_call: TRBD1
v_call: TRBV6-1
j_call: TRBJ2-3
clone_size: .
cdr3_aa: CASSRQGAQYF
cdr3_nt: TGTGCCAGCAGTCGACAGGGCGCGCAGTATTTT

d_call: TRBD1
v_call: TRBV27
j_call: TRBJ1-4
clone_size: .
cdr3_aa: CASSLLTPGQGDVGEKLFF
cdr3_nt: TGTGCCAGCAGTTTATTAACTCCGGGACAGGGCGACGTGGGTGAAAAACTGTTTTTT

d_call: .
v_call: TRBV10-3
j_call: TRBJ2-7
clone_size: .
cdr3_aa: CAISGTYLRSYEQYF
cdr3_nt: TGTGCCATCAGTGGGACTTATCTTCGATCCTACGAGCAGTACTTC

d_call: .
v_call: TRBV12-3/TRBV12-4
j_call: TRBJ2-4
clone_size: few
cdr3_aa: CASSSFSILAKNIQYF
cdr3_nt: TGTGCCAGCAGTTCGTTCAGTATCCTAGCCAAAAACATTCAGTACTTC

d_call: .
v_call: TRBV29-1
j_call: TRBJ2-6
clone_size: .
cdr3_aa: CSVLYSGANVLTF
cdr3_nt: TGCAGCGTTCTATACTCTGGGGCCAACGTCCTGACTTTC

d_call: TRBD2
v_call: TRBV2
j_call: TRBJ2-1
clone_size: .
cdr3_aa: CASSGVAGVYNEQFF
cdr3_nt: TGTGCCAGCAGTGGAGTCGCGGGAGTGTACAATGAGCAGTTCTTC

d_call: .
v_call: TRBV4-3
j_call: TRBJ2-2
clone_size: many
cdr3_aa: CASSQSRLTGELFF
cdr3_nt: TGCGCCAGCAGCCAATCACGACTCACCGGGGAGCTGTTTTTT

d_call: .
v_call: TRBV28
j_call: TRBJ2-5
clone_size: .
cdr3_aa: CACSLPGEETQYF
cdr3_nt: TGTGCCTGCAGTTTACCGGGGGAAGAGACCCAGTACTTC

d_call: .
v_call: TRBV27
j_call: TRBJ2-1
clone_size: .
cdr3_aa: CASRTGFYNEQFF
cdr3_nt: TGTGCCAGCAGAACAGGGTTCTACAATGAGCAGTTCTTC

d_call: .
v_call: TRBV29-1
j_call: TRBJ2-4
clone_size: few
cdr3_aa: CSASLRDIQYF
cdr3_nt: TGCAGCGCGAGCCTCCGGGACATTCAGTACTTC

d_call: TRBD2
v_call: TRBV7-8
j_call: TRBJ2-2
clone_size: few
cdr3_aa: CASSSLAEITGELFF
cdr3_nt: TGTGCCAGCAGTAGTCTAGCGGAGATCACCGGGGAGCTGTTTTTT

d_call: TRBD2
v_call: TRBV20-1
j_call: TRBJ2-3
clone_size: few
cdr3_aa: CSAVQREEGTDTQYF
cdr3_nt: TGCAGTGCAGTGCAGCGGGAGGAGGGCACAGATACGCAGTATTTT

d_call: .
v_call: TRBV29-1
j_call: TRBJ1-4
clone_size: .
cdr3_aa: CSVPGTGDEKLFF
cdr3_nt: TGCAGCGTCCCCGGGACGGGCGATGAAAAACTGTTTTTT

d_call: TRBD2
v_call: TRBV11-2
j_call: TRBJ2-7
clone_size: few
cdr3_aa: CASSSPGGPSGKVEQYF
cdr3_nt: TGTGCCAGCAGCTCCCCGGGGGGGCCTAGCGGGAAAGTCGAGCAGTACTTC

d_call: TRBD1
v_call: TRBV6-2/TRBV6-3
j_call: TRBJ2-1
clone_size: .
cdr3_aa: CASIPNPGQEHNEQFF
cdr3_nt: TGTGCCAGCATCCCAAATCCGGGACAGGAGCACAATGAGCAGTTCTTC

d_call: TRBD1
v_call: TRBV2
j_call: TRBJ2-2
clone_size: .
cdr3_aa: CASRTGDLNTGELFF
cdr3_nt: TGTGCCAGCAGGACAGGGGACCTGAACACCGGGGAGCTGTTTTTT

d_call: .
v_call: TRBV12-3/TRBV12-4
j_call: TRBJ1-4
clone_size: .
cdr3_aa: CASRPPTNEKLFF
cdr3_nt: TGTGCCAGCAGACCACCAACTAATGAAAAACTGTTTTTT